Listed below are T cell receptor beta chains from one sample, sequenced in a study of identical twins. TCRdb called the 5' RACE reads again in MiXCR, with one record for every CDR3 protein. The data hold 450,000 or so distinct CDR3 sequences, with approximately 18% observed a single time. Source material: naive T cells sorted from blood. The receptors come from a man aged 45 to 65 in good health. Both conserved end residues are part of each CDR3. The D gene is left open where the match is weak. Size values are once, few and many counts, or a class for expanded clones, and some rows have none.

>TRBJ1-5|TRBV30|-|15|many
TGTGCCTGGAGTGTTGGGAGCAATAGCAATCAGCCCCAGCATTTT
CAWSVGSNSNQPQHF
>TRBJ2-5|TRBV7-9|-|14|few
TGTGCCAGCAGCCGTGGGAGGTCTTCAGAGACCCAGTACTTC
CASSRGRSSETQYF
>TRBJ2-7|TRBV13|TRBD2|14|-
TGTGCCAGCAGCTTCAGCGGGGGGGCCCACGAGCAGTACTTC
CASSFSGGAHEQYF
>TRBJ2-1|TRBV7-9|TRBD1|15|-
TGTGCCAGCAGCTTTTCGGGGACAGGGGCTACGGAGCAGTTCTTC
CASSFSGTGATEQFF
>TRBJ2-5|TRBV4-3|TRBD2|15|-
TGCGCCAGCAGCCAAGGACTAGCCCTACAAGAGACCCAGTACTTC
CASSQGLALQETQYF
>TRBJ2-1|TRBV12-3/TRBV12-4|-|15|-
TGTGCCAGCAGCTCACAGGCCCTTGGCTACAATGAGCAGTTCTTC
CASSSQALGYNEQFF
>TRBJ2-7|TRBV23-1|TRBD1|21|-
TGCGCCAGCAGTCAATCGGTTACCTTGTGGACCCGGGACAGGAGATCCTACGAGCAGTACTTC
CASSQSVTLWTRDRRSYEQYF
>TRBJ2-5|TRBV21-1|-|15|-
TGTGCCAGCAGCAAAGTTTCCCGAAGGAGAGAGACCCAGTACTTC
CASSKVSRRRETQYF
>TRBJ1-3|TRBV7-9|-|12|few
TGTAGAGGACGGCGCTCTGGAAACACCATATATTTT
CRGRRSGNTIYF
>TRBJ2-2|TRBV6-5|-|16|-
TGTGCCAGCAGTTACTCGGTTGGGGGACCCACCGGGGAGCTGTTTTTT
CASSYSVGGPTGELFF
>TRBJ2-7|TRBV18|TRBD2|13|-
TGTGCCAGCTCTCCTACGGGAGGGGGGCAGCAGTACTTC
CASSPTGGGQQYF
>TRBJ2-7|TRBV12-3/TRBV12-4|-|12|many
TGCGCCAGCAGCCCGGATTCCTACGAGCAGTACTTC
CASSPDSYEQYF
>TRBJ2-3|TRBV7-2|-|13|few
TGTGCCAGCAGCTTTGGAGTTAAAGATACGCAGTATTTT
CASSFGVKDTQYF
>TRBJ2-5|TRBV2|TRBD1|15|-
TGTGCCAGCAGTGAAGACAGGGGGCGCCTTGGGACCCAGTACTTC
CASSEDRGRLGTQYF
>TRBJ1-1|TRBV19|-|13|few
TGTGCCAGTTCACGACAGCGTGTCACTGAAGCTTTCTTT
CASSRQRVTEAFF
>TRBJ2-6|TRBV29-1|-|14|-
TGCAGCGTTGCCCCCAGCTCTGGGGCCAACGTCCTGACTTTC
CSVAPSSGANVLTF
>TRBJ2-1|TRBV9|TRBD2|16|once
TGTGCCAGCAGCGTATTAGCGGGAACCTCCTACAATGAGCAGTTCTTC
CASSVLAGTSYNEQFF
>TRBJ2-7|TRBV12-3/TRBV12-4|-|13|many
TGTGCCAGCTCCGGACACAACTCCTACGAGCAGTACTTC
CASSGHNSYEQYF
>TRBJ2-7|TRBV13|-|14|-
TGTGCCAGCAGCTTAGGAAGCGGAAACTACGAGCAGTACTTC
CASSLGSGNYEQYF
>TRBJ2-5|TRBV6-5|TRBD2|16|-
TGTGCCAGCAGTTACTCCCTCGCGGGAGGCTGGGAGACCCAGTACTTC
CASSYSLAGGWETQYF
>TRBJ2-1|TRBV3-1|-|15|few
TGTGCCAGCAGCCAGCTAGCGCCGAAAGTCACTGAGCAGTTCTTC
CASSQLAPKVTEQFF
>TRBJ2-7|TRBV5-1|-|17|-
TGCGCCAGCAGCTTGGCCCGTAGAGGGGCCAAGGTGTACGAGCAGTACTTC
CASSLARRGAKVYEQYF
>TRBJ2-3|TRBV20-1|-|15|few
TGCAGTGCTAGTTCCCAGCTGTCTAGCACAGATACGCAGTATTTT
CSASSQLSSTDTQYF
>TRBJ2-7|TRBV20-1|-|15|few
TGCAGTGCTAGAGCCGCAGAGGACCTCTCCTACGAGCAGTACTTC
CSARAAEDLSYEQYF
>TRBJ1-2|TRBV6-1|TRBD1|15|-
TGTGCCAGCAGCCGCGACAGGGGGCGCAGCTATGGCTACACCTTC
CASSRDRGRSYGYTF
>TRBJ1-4|TRBV19|TRBD1|14|-
TGTGCCAGCCGGCCGGGACAGTCAGATGAAAAACTGTTTTTT
CASRPGQSDEKLFF
>TRBJ1-2|TRBV6-2/TRBV6-3|TRBD1|15|many
TGTGCCAGCAGCCCGGAGAGACAGGGGCGCTATGGCTACACCTTC
CASSPERQGRYGYTF
>TRBJ1-6|TRBV4-1|-|16|-
TGCGCCAGCAGCCAAGTCGCAGCCTCCTATAATTCACCCCTCCACTTT
CASSQVAASYNSPLHF
>TRBJ2-1|TRBV4-3|TRBD1|19|-
TGCGCCAGCAGCCGAGACAGGGGGCTGAGGGGGGGGGCCTACAATGAGCAGTTCTTC
CASSRDRGLRGGAYNEQFF
>TRBJ2-1|TRBV11-3|TRBD2|16|many
TGTGCCAGCAGCCGAGGACTAGCGGGAAATGGCTATGAGCAGTTCTTC
CASSRGLAGNGYEQFF
>TRBJ2-7|TRBV12-3/TRBV12-4|-|13|few
TGTGCCAGCAGTTTCGGGGGACAGTACGAGCAGTACTTC
CASSFGGQYEQYF
>TRBJ2-1|TRBV18|-|15|-
TGTGCCAGCTCACCGCCGGGCACGTTAGTCAATGAGCAGTTCTTC
CASSPPGTLVNEQFF
>TRBJ1-2|TRBV12-3/TRBV12-4|-|14|few
TGTGCCAGCAGGCCGACAGAAGGCAACTATGGCTACACCTTC
CASRPTEGNYGYTF
>TRBJ2-5|TRBV6-1|TRBD1|17|few
TGTGCCAGCAGTCCAGATCCCGGGACAGGGCTCCAAGAGACCCAGTACTTC
CASSPDPGTGLQETQYF
>TRBJ2-3|TRBV29-1|TRBD1|18|many
TGCAGCGTCCAATTGTTTCCGGACAGGGGACAGGTATTAGATACGCAGTATTTT
CSVQLFPDRGQVLDTQYF
>TRBJ2-7|TRBV5-1|-|15|few
TGCGCCAGCAGCTTGGACCCGGGGTCGACGTCCGAGCAGTACTTC
CASSLDPGSTSEQYF
>TRBJ2-7|TRBV5-1|TRBD1|14|-
TGCGCCAGCAGCTTGGACGCCGGGACAGGAGAGCAGTACTTC
CASSLDAGTGEQYF
>TRBJ1-1|TRBV20-1|-|14|many
TGCAGTGCTAGAGGCGTTCCAGGGGTCTCTGAAGCTTTCTTT
CSARGVPGVSEAFF
>TRBJ1-2|TRBV20-1|TRBD1|16|few
TGCAGTGCTAGAGGACAGGGGCGTACTCCTAACTATGGCTACACCTTC
CSARGQGRTPNYGYTF
>TRBJ2-5|TRBV7-9|-|14|-
TGTGCCAGCAGCCAATGGGACACTCCAGAGACCCAGTACTTC
CASSQWDTPETQYF
>TRBJ2-1|TRBV5-6|-|17|-
TGTGCCAGCAGCTTAAACTTCCGGGACTCACCCTACAATGAGCAGTTCTTC
CASSLNFRDSPYNEQFF
>TRBJ2-2|TRBV10-3|TRBD1|14|-
TGTGCCCTATGGGACAGAACGAACACCGGGGAGCTGTTTTTT
CALWDRTNTGELFF
>TRBJ2-7|TRBV10-3|-|13|few
TGTGCCACTAAAGACATCTCCTCCTACGAGCAGTACTTC
CATKDISSYEQYF
>TRBJ2-3|TRBV11-3|-|13|-
TGTGCCAGCAGCTTCACCCTCACAGATACGCAGTATTTT
CASSFTLTDTQYF
>TRBJ2-7|TRBV27|-|16|few
TGTGCCAGCAGTTTATTTGGGGGGCTCGTCTCCTACGAGCAGTACTTC
CASSLFGGLVSYEQYF
>TRBJ2-1|TRBV11-2|-|13|-
TGTGCCAGCAGCTTAGCACAATACAATGAGCAGTTCTTC
CASSLAQYNEQFF
>TRBJ2-2|TRBV5-1|TRBD1|19|many
TGCGCCAGCAGCCCTGTGGGACAGGGGTTCCTGAGTGACACCGGGGAGCTGTTTTTT
CASSPVGQGFLSDTGELFF
>TRBJ1-1|TRBV7-9|-|12|-
TGTGCCAGCAGTATAACGCCCACTGAAGCTTTCTTT
CASSITPTEAFF
>TRBJ2-7|TRBV5-1|-|17|-
TGCGCCAGTACCTTAGGTCGCTGGGGCCGAAGCGACCACGAGCAGTACTTC
CASTLGRWGRSDHEQYF
>TRBJ1-6|TRBV15|-|14|-
TGTGCCACCAGCGAGACGGGGGTGGGATCACCCCTCCACTTT
CATSETGVGSPLHF
>TRBJ1-5|TRBV20-1|-|16|few
TGCAGTGCTAGACCTACAGGCTATTATAGCAATCAGCCCCAGCATTTT
CSARPTGYYSNQPQHF
>TRBJ2-5|TRBV11-2|TRBD2|16|-
TGTGCCAGCAGCTTAGGTTCTAGCGGGTGCGGCGAGACCCAGTACTTC
CASSLGSSGCGETQYF
>TRBJ2-7|TRBV14|-|15|-
TGTGCCAGCAGCCAACCAAGGACGGGCTTCTACGAGCAGTACTTC
CASSQPRTGFYEQYF
>TRBJ2-1|TRBV10-3|-|19|-
TGTGCCATCAGTGGGAGCTTCGGGAGAGCAGGGAATTCCTACAATGAGCAGTTCTTC
CAISGSFGRAGNSYNEQFF
>TRBJ1-2|TRBV9|-|14|many
TGTGCCAGCAGCACACGGACGGGCAACTATGGCTACACCTTC
CASSTRTGNYGYTF